Listed below are T cell receptor beta chains from one sample, sequenced in a study of blood T cell repertoires in COVID-19. The repertoire was sequenced with immunoSEQ multiplex PCR; TCRdb's copy has only in-frame clones and lacks some. The sample lists under 300,000 clones, roughly 88% occurring once. Sequencing input: PBMCs or T cells enriched from blood (not recorded which). All receptors come from a woman between 45 and 60 years old who had recovered from COVID-19. Both conserved end residues are part of each CDR3. D genes are given only for firm matches. Some rows have no size entry. The others give once, few or many, or a class for an expanded clone.

cdr3_length j_call d_call clone_size v_call cdr3_nt cdr3_aa
22 TRBJ2-1 TRBD2 . TRBV4-1 TGCGCCAGCAGCCAAGTACGGATCGAGCGGGAGTCGGTGTCGAGCTCCTACAATGAGCAGTTCTTC CASSQVRIERESVSSSYNEQFF
15 TRBJ2-1 . . TRBV14 TGTGCCAGCAGCCAAACCAGCGGGTTACGTGGTGAGCAGTTCTTC CASSQTSGLRGEQFF
15 TRBJ1-1 . . TRBV6-5 TGTGCCAGCAGTTACGGGTCAGGTATGGGCACTGAAGCTTTCTTT CASSYGSGMGTEAFF
15 TRBJ1-1 TRBD1 . TRBV28 TGTGCCAGCAGTTTACGGGTGACAGGGATCACTGAAGCTTTCTTT CASSLRVTGITEAFF
14 TRBJ1-1 . . TRBV5-1 TGCGCCAGCAGCCCCACAGTTCTGAACACTGAAGCTTTCTTT CASSPTVLNTEAFF
16 TRBJ2-3 TRBD1 . TRBV5-4 TGTGCCAGCAGCCTTGACCGACAGGGCCGCACAGATACGCAGTATTTT CASSLDRQGRTDTQYF
17 TRBJ2-7 TRBD2 few TRBV15 TGTGCCACCAGCAGAAACATTGGGACTAGCGGGAGTGGCGAGCAGTACTTC CATSRNIGTSGSGEQYF
12 TRBJ1-1 . . TRBV28 TGTGCCAGCAGTCCACGGGTAACTGAAGCTTTCTTT CASSPRVTEAFF
13 TRBJ2-5 . . TRBV10-3 TGTGCCATCAGTGACCCCGGAGGAGAGACCCAGTACTTC CAISDPGGETQYF
14 TRBJ1-6 TRBD1 . TRBV5-1 TGCGCCAGCAGTTCGACAGGGGGGGGTTCACCCCTCCACTTT CASSSTGGGSPLHF
15 TRBJ1-2 TRBD1 . TRBV7-9 TGTGCCAGCAGCTTAGATGGGACAGGGGGCAGTGGCTACACCTTC CASSLDGTGGSGYTF
15 TRBJ1-2 . . TRBV28 TGTGCCAGCAGTTTAGGGAACAGGGCAAGTTATGGCTACACCTTC CASSLGNRASYGYTF
15 TRBJ2-3 TRBD2 . TRBV7-9 TGTGCCAGCAGCCGAGGAGGACTAGCGTCAGATACGCAGTATTTT CASSRGGLASDTQYF
16 TRBJ2-7 TRBD2 few TRBV5-4 TGTGCCAGCAGCGCTCGGATAGCGGGAGCCACCTACGAGCAGTACTTC CASSARIAGATYEQYF
16 TRBJ1-6 . once TRBV2 TGTGCCAGCAGTGATCAGGGGAGCTCCTATAATTCACCCCTCCACTTT CASSDQGSSYNSPLHF
15 TRBJ1-2 TRBD1 . TRBV20-1 TGCAGTGCTAGTGGTGGTAGGGACAGTTACTATGGCTACACCTTC CSASGGRDSYYGYTF
12 TRBJ1-1 . . TRBV2 TGTGCCACTACAGGGTTTAACACTGAAGCTTTCTTT CATTGFNTEAFF
15 TRBJ1-1 TRBD1 . TRBV27 TGTGCCAGCGAGTCCCGGGACAGGGGGAGAGCCAAAGCTTTCTTT CASESRDRGRAKAFF
13 TRBJ1-2 . . TRBV6-6 TGTGCCAGCAGACAGGGAACGAACTATGGCTACACCTTC CASRQGTNYGYTF
16 TRBJ1-4 TRBD1 . TRBV3-1/TRBV3-2 TGTGCCAGCAGCCAAGCCGGGACAGGCAAGAATGAAAAACTGTTTTTT CASSQAGTGKNEKLFF
14 TRBJ1-2 TRBD1 . TRBV2 TGTGCCAGCAGTCCCTGGACAGGGGACTATGGCTACACCTTC CASSPWTGDYGYTF
18 TRBJ2-3 TRBD2 . TRBV5-1 TGCGCCAGCAGTTATTCCGGGTTGACAGCGGGGCACACAGATACGCAGTATTTT CASSYSGLTAGHTDTQYF
15 TRBJ2-3 . . TRBV28 TGTGCCAGCAGTAGGTGGGCCCTGAGCACAGATACGCAGTATTTT CASSRWALSTDTQYF
14 TRBJ2-7 TRBD1 . TRBV11-2 TGTGCCAGCAGCTCCCGGACAGGCAACTACGAGCAGTACTTC CASSSRTGNYEQYF
15 TRBJ2-1 . . TRBV28 TGTGCCAGCAGAAGGGACTCCGGCTCCTACAATGAGCAGTTCTTC CASRRDSGSYNEQFF
15 TRBJ1-1 . . TRBV18 TGTGCCAGCTCACCGTCCCGGGACATGAACACTGAAGCTTTCTTT CASSPSRDMNTEAFF